This passage covers 24 T cell receptor beta chains from one sample sequenced in a study of blood T cell repertoires in COVID-19. Method: immunoSEQ multiplex PCR; TCRdb's copy keeps in-frame clones and lacks some. The top ten hold 13% to 15% of the sample, which has 150,000 or so clones, roughly four fifths seen once. The sequencing input was peripheral blood. The source is a human donor with acute or convalescent COVID-19. The donor label of this sample is uncertain.

This clone was found a few times. The chain is built from TRBV2 and TRBJ1-2; a possible D gene is TRBD1 (6 bases). Trimming left V 6 bases short and J 2 bases short, with 13 bases between. The CDR3 length is 14 residues. The germline V gene encodes CDR1 SNHLY and CDR2 FYNNEI. The CDR3 reads CASSATTGNYGYTF. The CDR3 coding sequence is TGTGCCAGCAGCGCCACAACAGGGAACTATGGCTACACCTTC.

This clone occurred once. The chain links TRBV5-1 to TRBJ2-5, with 13 bases identical to TRBD2. The V segment lost 2 bases and the J segment 4 bases; nucleotides outside the gene matches: 14. The germline V gene has CDR1 SGHRS and CDR2 YFSETQ. The CDR3 has 19 amino acids. The CDR3 sequence is CASSLGLAGVPDGTETQYF. CDR3 sequence (DNA): TGCGCCAGCAGCTTAGGACTAGCGGGGGTTCCCGACGGAACAGAGACCCAGTACTTC.

This clone has at least ten counts. The chain employs TRBV5-1 and TRBJ1-6; D is possibly TRBD1 (6 bases). Germline lookup yields CDR1 SGHRS and CDR2 YFSETQ. This CDR3 has 14 residues. Trimming left V 7 bases short and J 6 bases short, with 14 bases between. CDR3 DNA sequence: TGCGCCAGCGGCCTCGGGGGGCGTAATTCACCCCTCCACTTT. It codes for CASGLGGRNSPLHF.

This rearrangement joins TRBV2 to TRBJ2-5, with 9 positions matching TRBD1. The V gene end was trimmed by 11 bases and the J gene end by 5 bases; junction bases not matched to a gene: 9. Germline loops: CDR1 SNHLY, CDR2 FYNNEI. The CDR3 has 13 amino acids. CDR3 DNA sequence: TGTGCCGGCACTGGGACAGGGCGTGAGACCCAGTACTTC. Its protein is CAGTGTGRETQYF. Together with reference TRBV2 and TRBJ2-5, the CDR3 gives the full variable domain: EPEVTQTPSHQVTQMGQEVILRCVPISNHLYFYWYRQILGQKVEFLVSFYNNEISEKSEIFDDQFSVERPDGSNFTLKIRSTKLEDSAMYFCAGTGTGRETQYFGPGTRLLVL.

V gene TRBV6-1 combines with J gene TRBJ1-1, with D hard to call. The length of the CDR3 is 13 residues. Per germline, CDR1 MNHNS and CDR2 SASEGT. V lost 0 bases, J lost 1 base, and 3 bases lay in between. Here the CDR3 DNA reads TGTGCCAGCAGTGAAGCGCGGAACACTGAAGCTTTCTTT. Amino acids: CASSEARNTEAFF.

This chain uses TRBV12-5 with TRBJ2-3, with 12 bases identical to TRBD2. The ends lost 0 bases at V and 1 base at J; junction bases unmatched: 5. The CDR3 loop spans 18 amino acids. Germline V CDR1 and CDR2: LGHNT, FRNRAP. CDR3 DNA: TGTGCTAGTGGTTTGGTACGGGGACTAGCGGGCGGCACAGATACGCAGTATTTT. Amino acids: CASGLVRGLAGGTDTQYF. The variable domain in full, completed from reference TRBV12-5 and TRBJ2-3, reads DARVTQTPRHKVTEMGQEVTMRCQPILGHNTVFWYRQTMMQGLELLAYFRNRAPLDDSGMPKDRFSAEMPDATLATLKIQPSEPRDSAVYFCASGLVRGLAGGTDTQYFGPGTRLTVL.

The chain carries TRBV5-6 and TRBJ2-5, with 9 nucleotides matching TRBD2. The CDR3 is 16 amino acids. Germline values: CDR1 SGHDT, CDR2 YYEEEE. J was trimmed by 5 bases and V by 3 bases; bases with no gene match: 11. CDR3 sequence reads: CASSSFSGGRVETQYF. The CDR3 region has the DNA TGTGCCAGCAGCTCCTTTAGCGGGGGTCGTGTTGAGACCCAGTACTTC. Full variable domain (rest looked up from reference TRBV5-6 and TRBJ2-5): DAGVTQSPTHLIKTRGQQVTLRCSPKSGHDTVSWYQQALGQGPQFIFQYYEEEERQRGNFPDRFSGHQFPNYSSELNVNALLLGDSALYLCASSSFSGGRVETQYFGPGTRLLVL.

In this sample, this clone turned up a few times. Written as DNA, the CDR3 is TGTGCCAGCAGTTCCATGTTACAGGCGGAAGCTTTCTTT. Its translation: CASSSMLQAEAFF. The J gene is TRBJ1-1, the V gene TRBV6-6; the D gene is possibly TRBD1 (5 bases). The V end was cut by 4 bases, the J end by 8 bases, with 14 bases between. Germline lookup yields CDR1 MNHNY and CDR2 SVGAGI (reference sequence). CDR3 length: 13 amino acids.

CDR3 loop: CATGQGGSYGYTF. The CDR3, as DNA: TGTGCCACCGGACAGGGAGGGAGCTATGGCTACACCTTC. The J gene is TRBJ1-2, the V gene TRBV6-5, with TRBD1 matching over 8 bases. Germline values: CDR1 MNHEY, CDR2 SVGAGI. The CDR3 contains 13 residues. Trimming removed 10 bases from V and 4 bases from J; junction bases left unmatched: 8.

The V and J genes are TRBV10-3 and TRBJ1-4, with D unresolved. The CDR3 is 16 residues long. Germline lookup yields CDR1 ENHRY and CDR2 SYGVKD. Trimming took 3 bases from V and 5 from J, leaving 16 bases between them. The CDR3 protein is CAISDPGGTLNEKLFF. CDR3 bases: TGTGCCATCAGTGACCCCGGCGGTACACTGAATGAAAAACTGTTTTTT.

The chain joins TRBV30 to TRBJ2-1, with a tentative D call TRBD2 (7 bases). The CDR3 is 14 amino acids. Germline V lookup: CDR1 GTSNPN, CDR2 SVGIG (reference sequence). V gave up 2 bases and J gave up 9 bases, with 17 bases separating them. The CDR3 DNA is TGTGCCTGGAGTCGAAGGGGGGGCCGAGGTGAGCAGTTCTTC. Residues: CAWSRRGGRGEQFF.

The J gene is TRBJ1-1, the V gene TRBV19, with TRBD1 as a possible D gene (5 bases). This CDR3 region has 14 residues. The V gene's germline CDR1 is LNHDA and CDR2 SQIVND (reference sequence). V lost 4 bases to trimming and J lost 0 bases, with 9 bases between them. CDR3 coding DNA: TGTGCCAGTAGTAAAAAGGGGTTGAACACTGAAGCTTTCTTT. Protein sequence: CASSKKGLNTEAFF. Full variable domain (outside the CDR3, taken from reference TRBV19 and TRBJ1-1): DGGITQSPKYLFRKEGQNVTLSCEQNLNHDAMYWYRQDPGQGLRLIYYSQIVNDFQKGDIAEGYSVSREKKESFPLTVTSAQKNPTAFYLCASSKKGLNTEAFFGQGTRLTVV.

The chain employs TRBV5-1 and TRBJ2-1; 8 nucleotides align to TRBD2. With V trimmed by 3 bases and J by 7 bases, 24 bases remained unmatched. This CDR3 spans 20 amino acids. In germline, CDR1 is SGHRS, CDR2 YFSETQ. The CDR3 region is CASSSTGSWGSGVTMNEQFF. The DNA of the CDR3 is TGCGCCAGCAGCTCCACGGGATCCTGGGGTAGCGGGGTTACAATGAATGAGCAGTTCTTC.

This clone was recorded a few times. This sequence joins TRBV7-7 and TRBJ2-7; D remains unclear. Germline V gives CDR1 SSHAT, CDR2 FNYEAQ (reference sequence). Trimming took off 1 base at V and 4 bases at J, with 8 bases between the two ends. This CDR3 is built from 13 residues. The DNA of the CDR3 is TGTGCCAGCAGCTTAGGGTCAGGATACGAGCAGTACTTC. Its translation: CASSLGSGYEQYF. The full variable domain, rest sourced from reference TRBV7-7 and TRBJ2-7, is GAGVSQSPRYKVTKRGQDVTLRCDPISSHATLYWYQQALGQGPEFLTYFNYEAQPDKSGLPSDRFSAERPEGSISTLTIQRTEQRDSAMYRCASSLGSGYEQYFGPGTRLTVT.

V gene TRBV5-4 combines with J gene TRBJ1-3; D might be TRBD1 (5 bases). CDR3 size: 15 residues. V lost 4 bases, J lost 2 bases, and 13 bases lay in between. CDR1 and CDR2 from the germline V gene are SGHNT and YYREEE (reference sequence). This CDR3 reads CASSQQGVTGNTIYF. CDR3 sequence (DNA): TGTGCCAGCAGCCAACAAGGGGTTACTGGAAACACCATATATTTT.

This clone was seen a single time. Compared with germline, one end of the junction differs, possibly owing to a read error. The rearrangement joins TRBV7-7 to TRBJ2-1; 10 bases map to TRBD1. This CDR3 spans 14 amino acids. Germline loops: CDR1 SSHAT, CDR2 FNYEAQ (reference sequence). The CDR3 loop reads CASTTGQGEGEQFF. The CDR3, as DNA: TGTGCTAGCACCACAGGACAGGGGGAGGGTGAGCAGTTCTTC.

This clone appeared a single time. This sequence joins TRBV25-1 and TRBJ1-4, with D possibly being TRBD1 (5 bases). The ends were cut back, 2 bases at V and 5 bases at J, with 9 bases in the middle. CDR3 length: 14 residues. The germline V gene has CDR1 MGHDK and CDR2 SYGVNS. DNA for the CDR3: TGTGCCAGCAGTGAAGGGACTGGGAATGAAAAACTGTTTTTT. Its translation: CASSEGTGNEKLFF.

The J gene is TRBJ2-7, the V gene TRBV7-8, with 7 bases that match TRBD1. The germline V gene has CDR1 SGHVS and CDR2 FQNEAQ. V lost 2 bases to trimming and J lost 2 bases; unmatched junction nucleotides: 3. This CDR3 has 14 amino acids. CDR3 in amino acids: CASSLSTGTYEQYF. The CDR3 DNA reads TGTGCCAGCAGCTTATCGACAGGGACCTACGAGCAGTACTTC.

This clone was detected only once. The chain links TRBV4-1 to TRBJ2-1; 7 bases align to TRBD1. CDR3 length equals 14 residues. Per germline, CDR1 MGHRA and CDR2 YSYEKL. With 4 bases clipped from V and 9 bases from J, the junction kept 9 bases outside the gene matches. CDR3: CASSRTTGNTEQFF. Written as DNA, the CDR3 is TGCGCCAGCAGCCGTACGACAGGGAATACTGAGCAGTTCTTC.

The rearrangement uses TRBV7-9 and TRBJ2-5, with D uncertain. The CDR3 consists of 15 residues. Looked up from germline, CDR1 is SEHNR and CDR2 is FQNEAQ (reference sequence). Trimming removed 4 bases at V and 5 bases at J, with 17 bases between. Here the CDR3 DNA reads TGTGCCAGCAGCTCCCTTTTAGAGGAAGTCGAGACCCAGTACTTC. Translation: CASSSLLEEVETQYF.

The chain carries TRBV4-1 and TRBJ2-3; TRBD1 aligns across 9 bases. The V segment lost 3 bases and the J segment 5 bases; nucleotides outside the gene matches: 9. Looked up from germline, CDR1 is MGHRA and CDR2 is YSYEKL. The CDR3 is 16 residues long. CDR3 residues: CASSHLDRGFKDTQYF. In DNA form, the CDR3 reads TGCGCCAGCAGCCACCTGGACAGGGGATTTAAAGATACGCAGTATTTT.

The table lists this clone with a few counts. This rearrangement joins TRBV7-9 to TRBJ2-1, with D unclear. V lost 2 bases and J lost 4, with 12 bases in between. Germline CDR1 is SEHNR and CDR2 is FQNEAQ (reference sequence). This CDR3 contains 15 residues. DNA for the CDR3: TGTGCCAGCAGCTTAAGTCTACGCATATACAATGAGCAGTTCTTC. It yields the protein CASSLSLRIYNEQFF.

The chain links TRBV5-6 to TRBJ2-7; the match to TRBD1 covers 10 bases. CDR1 is SGHDT, CDR2 YYEEEE, per germline. V gave up 2 bases and J gave up 5 bases; unmatched junction bases: 7. CDR3 length: 15 residues. Here the CDR3 DNA reads TGTGCCAGCAGCTTCTATGACAGGGGGCCTGACGAGCAGTACTTC. This encodes CASSFYDRGPDEQYF.

As regards this clone: This CDR3 is also generated by other DNA sequences in the sample. The chain links TRBV6-5 to TRBJ2-7; TRBD1 might be the D (6 bases). CDR3 length: 14 residues. The V gene lost 5 bases and the J gene lost 2 bases, with 13 bases spanning the gap. Germline CDR1 MNHEY, CDR2 SVGAGI. The CDR3, as DNA: TGTGCCAGCAGTCCTTTGACAGGAGCCTACGAGCAGTACTTC. This encodes CASSPLTGAYEQYF.